This T cell receptor (beta chain) derives from a study of Ad26.COV2.S vaccination and SARS-CoV-2 variants. General study findings and limits: Post-vaccination spike-specific CD8+ and CD4+ T cell responses reportedly had substantial breadth.

Comments on this clone: Its antigen is as yet unknown.

The treatment is: 15 to 20 received Ad26.COV2.S at low or high dose, single or two shots; 5 received placebo; per-sample allocation not given. Samples analyzed were those drawn on day 63 after the first vaccine or placebo injection. The administered vaccine (an Ad26 vector) expressed Wuhan-strain SARS-CoV-2 spike. V shed 0 bases and J shed 2 bases, with 13 bases lying between them. The CDR3 sequence is 16 residues long. Germline-derived CDR1 and CDR2 are MGHRA and YSYEKL. The repertoire was sequenced with immunoSEQ multiplex PCR; TCRdb's copy has only in-frame clones and lacks some. The data contain some 350,000 clones, 90% of them seen just once; the ten biggest clones take up around 5%.

The source of this sequence is a person between 18 and 65 years old who received the Ad26.COV2.S COVID-19 vaccine or a placebo. This chain joins TRBV4-1 and TRBJ1-1; D gene unclear. The material was peripheral blood, obtained in a trial of Ad26.COV2.S vaccine versus placebo. The CDR3 reads CASSQELGSSNTEAFF. CDR3 nucleotides: TGCGCCAGCAGCCAAGAACTGGGGAGTTCAAACACTGAAGCTTTCTTT.